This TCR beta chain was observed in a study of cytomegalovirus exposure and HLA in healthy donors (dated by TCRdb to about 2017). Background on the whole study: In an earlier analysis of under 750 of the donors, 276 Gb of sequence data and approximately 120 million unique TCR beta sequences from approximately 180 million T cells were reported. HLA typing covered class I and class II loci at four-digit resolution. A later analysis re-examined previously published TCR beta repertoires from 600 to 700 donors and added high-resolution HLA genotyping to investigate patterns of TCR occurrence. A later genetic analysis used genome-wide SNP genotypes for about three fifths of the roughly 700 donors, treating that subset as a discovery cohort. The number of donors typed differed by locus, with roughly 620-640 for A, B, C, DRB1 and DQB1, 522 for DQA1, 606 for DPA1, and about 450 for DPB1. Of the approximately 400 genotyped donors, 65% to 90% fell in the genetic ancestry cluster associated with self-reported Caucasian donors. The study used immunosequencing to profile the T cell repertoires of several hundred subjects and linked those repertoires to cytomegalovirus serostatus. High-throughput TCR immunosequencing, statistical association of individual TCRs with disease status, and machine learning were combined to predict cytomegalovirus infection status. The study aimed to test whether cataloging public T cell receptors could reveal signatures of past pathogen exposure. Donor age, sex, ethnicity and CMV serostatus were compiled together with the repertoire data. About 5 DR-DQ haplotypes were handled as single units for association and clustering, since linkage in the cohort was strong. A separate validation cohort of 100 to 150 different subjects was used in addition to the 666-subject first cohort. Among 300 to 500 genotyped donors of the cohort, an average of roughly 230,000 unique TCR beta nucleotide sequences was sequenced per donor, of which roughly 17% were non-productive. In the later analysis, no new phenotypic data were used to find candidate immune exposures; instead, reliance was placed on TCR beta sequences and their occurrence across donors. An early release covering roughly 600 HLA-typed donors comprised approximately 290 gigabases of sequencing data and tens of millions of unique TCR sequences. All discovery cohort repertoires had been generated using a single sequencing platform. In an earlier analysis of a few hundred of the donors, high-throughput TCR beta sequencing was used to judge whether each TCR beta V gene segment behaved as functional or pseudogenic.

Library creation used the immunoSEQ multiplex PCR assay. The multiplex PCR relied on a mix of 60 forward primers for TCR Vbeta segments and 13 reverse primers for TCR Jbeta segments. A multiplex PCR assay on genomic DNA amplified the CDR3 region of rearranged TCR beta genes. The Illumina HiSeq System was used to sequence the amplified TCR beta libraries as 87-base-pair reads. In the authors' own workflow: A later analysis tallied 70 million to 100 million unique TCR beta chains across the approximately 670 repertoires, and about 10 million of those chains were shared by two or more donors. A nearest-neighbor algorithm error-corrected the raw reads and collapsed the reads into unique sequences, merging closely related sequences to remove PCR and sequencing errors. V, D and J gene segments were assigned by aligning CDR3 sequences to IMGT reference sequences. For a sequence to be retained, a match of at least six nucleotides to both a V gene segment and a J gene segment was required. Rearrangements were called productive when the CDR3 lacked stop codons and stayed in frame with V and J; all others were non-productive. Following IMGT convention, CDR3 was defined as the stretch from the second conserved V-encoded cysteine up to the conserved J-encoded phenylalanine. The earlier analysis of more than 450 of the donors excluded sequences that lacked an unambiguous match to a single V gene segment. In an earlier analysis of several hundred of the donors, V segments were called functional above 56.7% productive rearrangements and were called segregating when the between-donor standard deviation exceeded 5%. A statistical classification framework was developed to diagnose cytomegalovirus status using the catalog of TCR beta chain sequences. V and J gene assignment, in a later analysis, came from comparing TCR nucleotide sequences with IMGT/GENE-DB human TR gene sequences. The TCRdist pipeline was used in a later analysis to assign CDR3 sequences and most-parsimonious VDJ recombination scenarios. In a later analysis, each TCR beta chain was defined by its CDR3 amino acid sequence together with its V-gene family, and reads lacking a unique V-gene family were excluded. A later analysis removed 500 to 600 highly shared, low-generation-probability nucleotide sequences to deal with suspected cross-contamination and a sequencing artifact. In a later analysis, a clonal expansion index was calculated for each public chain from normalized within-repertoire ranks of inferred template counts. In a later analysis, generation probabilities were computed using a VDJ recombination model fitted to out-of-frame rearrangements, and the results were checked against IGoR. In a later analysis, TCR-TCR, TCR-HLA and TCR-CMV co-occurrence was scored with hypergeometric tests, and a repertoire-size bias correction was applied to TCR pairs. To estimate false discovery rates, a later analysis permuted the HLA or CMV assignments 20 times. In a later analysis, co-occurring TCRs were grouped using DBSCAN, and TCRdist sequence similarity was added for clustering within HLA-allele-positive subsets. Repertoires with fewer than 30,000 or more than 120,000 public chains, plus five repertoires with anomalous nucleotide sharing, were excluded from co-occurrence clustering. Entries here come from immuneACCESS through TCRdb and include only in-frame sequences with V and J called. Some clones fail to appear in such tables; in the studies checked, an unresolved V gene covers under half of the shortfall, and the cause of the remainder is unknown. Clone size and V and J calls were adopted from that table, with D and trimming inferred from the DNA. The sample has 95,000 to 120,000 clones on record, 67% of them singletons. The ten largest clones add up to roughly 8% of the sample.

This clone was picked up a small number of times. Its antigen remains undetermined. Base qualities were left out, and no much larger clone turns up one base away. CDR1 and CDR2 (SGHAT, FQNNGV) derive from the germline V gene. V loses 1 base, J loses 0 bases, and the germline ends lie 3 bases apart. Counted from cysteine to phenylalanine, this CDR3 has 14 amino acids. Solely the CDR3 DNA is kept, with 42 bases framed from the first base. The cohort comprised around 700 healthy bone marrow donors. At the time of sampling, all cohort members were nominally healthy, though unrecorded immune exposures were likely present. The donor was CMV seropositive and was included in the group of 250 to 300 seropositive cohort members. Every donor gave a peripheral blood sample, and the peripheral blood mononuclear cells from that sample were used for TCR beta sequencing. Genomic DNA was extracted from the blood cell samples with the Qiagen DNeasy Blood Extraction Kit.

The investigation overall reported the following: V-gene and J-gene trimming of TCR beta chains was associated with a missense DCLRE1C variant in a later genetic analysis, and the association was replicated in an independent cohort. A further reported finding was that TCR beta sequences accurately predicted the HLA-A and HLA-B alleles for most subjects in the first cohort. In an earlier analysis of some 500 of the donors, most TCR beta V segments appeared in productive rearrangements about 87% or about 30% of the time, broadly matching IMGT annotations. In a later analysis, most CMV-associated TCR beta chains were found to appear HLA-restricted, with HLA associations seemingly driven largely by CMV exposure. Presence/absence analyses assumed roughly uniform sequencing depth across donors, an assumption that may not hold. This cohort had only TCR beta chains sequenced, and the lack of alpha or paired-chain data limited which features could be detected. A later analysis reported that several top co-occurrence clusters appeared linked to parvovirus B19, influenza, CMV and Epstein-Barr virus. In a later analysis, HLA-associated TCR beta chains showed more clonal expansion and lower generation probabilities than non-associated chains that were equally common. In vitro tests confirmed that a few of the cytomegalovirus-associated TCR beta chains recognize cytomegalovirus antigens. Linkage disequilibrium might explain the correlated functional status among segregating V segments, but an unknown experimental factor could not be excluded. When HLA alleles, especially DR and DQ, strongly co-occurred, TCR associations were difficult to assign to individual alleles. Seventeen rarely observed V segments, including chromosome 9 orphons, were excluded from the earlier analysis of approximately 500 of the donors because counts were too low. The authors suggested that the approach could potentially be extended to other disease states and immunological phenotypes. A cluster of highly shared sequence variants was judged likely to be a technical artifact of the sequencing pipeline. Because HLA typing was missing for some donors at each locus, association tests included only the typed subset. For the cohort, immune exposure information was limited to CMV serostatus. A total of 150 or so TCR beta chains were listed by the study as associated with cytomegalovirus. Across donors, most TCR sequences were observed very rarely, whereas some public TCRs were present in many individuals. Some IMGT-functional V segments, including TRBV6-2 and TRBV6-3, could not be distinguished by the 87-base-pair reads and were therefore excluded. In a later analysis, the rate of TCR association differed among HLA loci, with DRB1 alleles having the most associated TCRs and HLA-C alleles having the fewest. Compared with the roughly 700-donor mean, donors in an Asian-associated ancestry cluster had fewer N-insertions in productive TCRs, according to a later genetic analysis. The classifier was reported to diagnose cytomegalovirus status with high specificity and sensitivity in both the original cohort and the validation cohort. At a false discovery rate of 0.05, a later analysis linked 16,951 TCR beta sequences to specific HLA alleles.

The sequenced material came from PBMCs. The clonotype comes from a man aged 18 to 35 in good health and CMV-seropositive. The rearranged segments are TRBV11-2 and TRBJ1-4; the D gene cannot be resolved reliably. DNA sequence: TGTGCCAGCAGCTTAGCTGCAACTAATGAAAAACTGTTTTTT. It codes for CASSLAATNEKLFF.